This T cell receptor (beta chain) appears in the sequencing data of a study of T cell repertoires in cytomegalovirus infection. Whole-study results and caveats: Totalled public TCR beta family frequency picked out people who carried CMV plus the relevant HLA.

Germline values: CDR1 SGHVS, CDR2 FNYEAQ. This CDR3 contains 14 residues. V dropped 1 base and J dropped 1 base, with 8 bases sitting between them. TCRdb re-called the reads through MiXCR, storing one row per CDR3 protein. The sample lists roughly 68,000 distinct CDR3 sequences, around 21% seen once, with around three quarters in the top ten. This clonotype was counted ten times or more. Antigen specificity is unknown. Material for sequencing was PBMCs, sequenced either directly or after in vitro stimulation (not recorded which). The gene calls are TRBV7-6 and TRBJ2-7; D unresolved. This TCR came from a human donor in good health (CMV status not recorded). Some clones in this sample may be carry-over from other donors' samples. CDR3 in amino acids: CASSLDPRSYEQYF. For the CDR3, the DNA is TGTGCCAGCAGCTTAGACCCGAGGTCCTACGAGCAGTACTTC.